The 13 T cell receptor beta chains presented below share a single source sample, sequenced in a study of low-dose radiotherapy and immunotherapy resistance in tumors (dated by TCRdb to 2022 to 2024). The sample's time point label, decoded: before trial treatment. The listed sequencing device is Illumina HiSeq 2500. First-strand cDNA was synthesized using Superscript III and a set of TRAV- and TRBV-specific primers, so that both TCRalpha and TCRbeta chains were covered. TCRs were amplified with Phusion for about 20 PCR cycles using a constant-region primer together with the adapter attached to the V primers. Using fastp trimming at Q25 and MiXCR clonotype assembly, TCRdb reanalyzed the public sequencing data and kept in-frame beta chains. Each entry merges the rows of one CDR3 protein and shows their most common DNA and genes. For this sample the table gives about 82,000 distinct CDR3 sequences, of which 18% were detected only once. Roughly 6% of the sample comes from the top ten.

The sample in question was PBMCs, obtained before treatment. These receptors all come from a male donor with prostate cancer.

This clonotype was recorded many times. The chain couples TRBV5-1 to TRBJ2-1, with unresolved D. The germline CDR1 and CDR2 sequences are SGHRS and YFSETQ. This CDR3 spans 15 amino acids. Trimming removed 1 base from V and 2 bases from J, with 10 bases in between. CDR3 protein: CASSLIVAPYNEQFF. CDR3 in DNA: TGCGCCAGCAGCTTGATAGTAGCACCCTACAATGAGCAGTTCTTC.

This clonotype showed up many times. The genes are TRBV19 and TRBJ2-2; 7 nucleotides line up with TRBD1. Germline V CDR1 and CDR2: LNHDA, SQIVND (reference sequence). The CDR3 has 14 amino acids. V was clipped by 11 bases and J by 4 bases; unmatched bases: 10. Here the CDR3 reads CAGRDSGITGELFF. For the CDR3, the DNA is TGTGCCGGCCGGGACAGCGGAATCACCGGGGAGCTGTTTTTT.

This clonotype was counted at least ten times. The chain carries TRBV29-1 and TRBJ1-4, with 7 bases identical to TRBD1. The CDR3 sequence is 15 residues long. Per germline, CDR1 SQVTM and CDR2 ANQGSEA. V lost 4 bases, J lost 7 bases, and 12 bases stayed unmatched. In DNA, the CDR3 is TGCAGCGTTGGCTCCACAGGGGAAGGGGTTGAAAAACTGTTTTTT. This translates into CSVGSTGEGVEKLFF.

The rearrangement uses TRBV28 and TRBJ2-3, with TRBD2 matching 8 bases. The trim removed 4 bases at V and 1 base at J, leaving 22 bases unmatched. Germline V gene sequence: CDR1 MDHEN, CDR2 SYDVKM. The CDR3 has 21 amino acids. The CDR3 is CASSSPSGSGTQFLGTDTQYF. CDR3 coding DNA: TGTGCCAGCAGTTCCCCCTCGGGTAGCGGGACTCAGTTCCTTGGCACAGATACGCAGTATTTT.

This clonotype was detected many times. The chain has TRBV12-3 or TRBV12-4 and TRBJ1-5, with D uncertain. Trimming left V 2 bases short and J 4 bases short, with 6 bases between. This CDR3 has 13 residues. The CDR3 region is CASSLIRNQPQHF. For the CDR3, the DNA is TGTGCCAGCAGTTTAATAAGAAATCAGCCCCAGCATTTT.

This clonotype was counted many times. The CDR3 is CAWSDRIYGYTF. The CDR3 DNA reads as TGTGCCTGGAGTGATAGAATCTATGGCTACACCTTC. This chain joins TRBV30 and TRBJ1-2, with D unresolved. V shed 1 base and J shed 4 bases, with 7 bases lying between them. The CDR3 extends over 12 amino acids. Germline assignment: CDR1 GTSNPN and CDR2 SVGIG (reference sequence).

This clonotype was counted at least ten times. The CDR3 DNA follows: TGTGCCAGCAGCTTGCCTAGCGGGAGGGGCGAGCAGTTCTTC. The encoded protein is CASSLPSGRGEQFF. The genes are TRBV5-6 and TRBJ2-1, with TRBD2 matching 12 bases. This CDR3 contains 14 residues. Germline CDR1 and CDR2: SGHDT and YYEEEE. V shed 1 base, J shed 10 bases, and the junction held 3 bases outside the gene matches.

This clonotype was found many times. CDR3 bases: TGCGCCAGCTGGCGGACGACAGGGGACGATACGCAGTATTTT. Protein product: CASWRTTGDDTQYF. The rearrangement uses TRBV5-1 and TRBJ2-3; 8 bases align to TRBD1. The CDR3 has 14 residues. The ends lost 7 bases at V and 6 bases at J; junction bases unmatched: 10. The germline V gene has CDR1 SGHRS and CDR2 YFSETQ.

The table lists this clonotype with many counts. The V call is TRBV14, the J call TRBJ2-1; unclear D gene. The V end lost 1 base, the J end lost 4 bases, and 8 bases lay between the germline ends. Germline V lookup: CDR1 SGHDN, CDR2 FVKESK. The CDR3 has 14 amino acids. The CDR3 reads CASSQGHIYNEQFF. In DNA form, the CDR3 reads TGTGCCAGCAGCCAAGGTCACATATACAATGAGCAGTTCTTC.

This clonotype is a singleton in its sample. A far larger clone is one base from this, pointing to a likely read error. This rearrangement joins TRBV11-1 to TRBJ2-1; the D call may be TRBD1 or TRBD2 (5 bases each). CDR1 and CDR2 from the germline V gene are SGHAT and FQDESV (reference sequence). The CDR3 is 13 residues long. CDR3 DNA: TGCACCAGCAGCCAAGATGGGGGTTTTAAGCAGTTCTTC. Its protein product is CTSSQDGGFKQFF.

This clonotype has at least ten counts. This rearrangement joins TRBV2 to TRBJ2-5; D perhaps matches TRBD2 (5 bases). The germline V gene has CDR1 SNHLY and CDR2 FYNNEI. The CDR3 totals 13 residues. V was trimmed by 7 bases and J by 5 bases, leaving 14 bases between them. The CDR3 spells CASIRGSGETQYF. CDR3 bases: TGTGCCAGCATACGTGGTTCGGGGGAGACCCAGTACTTC.

This clonotype was seen many times. This chain joins TRBV10-3 and TRBJ2-7, with TRBD1 matching over 7 bases. The CDR3 totals 14 residues. V lost 7 bases, J lost 7 bases, and 13 bases stayed unmatched. Germline values: CDR1 ENHRY, CDR2 SYGVKD. The CDR3 DNA follows: TGTGCCATCACGAGGGACAGCACAACGGTAGAGCAGTACTTC. This codes for CAITRDSTTVEQYF.

This clonotype was observed at least ten times. The chain joins TRBV9 to TRBJ1-1; D is unresolved. Trimming pared 0 bases from V and 1 base from J, leaving 7 bases between. There are 14 residues in the CDR3. Germline V lookup: CDR1 SGDLS, CDR2 YYNGEE. The CDR3: CASSVGVGNTEAFF. The CDR3 DNA follows: TGTGCCAGCAGCGTAGGTGTGGGGAACACTGAAGCTTTCTTT.